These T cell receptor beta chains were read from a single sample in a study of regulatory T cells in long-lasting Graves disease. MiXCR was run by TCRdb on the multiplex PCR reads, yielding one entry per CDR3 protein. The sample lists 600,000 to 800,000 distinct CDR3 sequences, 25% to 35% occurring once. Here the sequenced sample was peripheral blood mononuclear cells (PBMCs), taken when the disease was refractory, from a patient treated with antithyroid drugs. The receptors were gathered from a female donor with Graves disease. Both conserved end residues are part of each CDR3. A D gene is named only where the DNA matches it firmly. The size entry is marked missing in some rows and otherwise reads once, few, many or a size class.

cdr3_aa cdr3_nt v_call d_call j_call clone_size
CSARADRGLLGDNEQFF TGCAGTGCTAGAGCGGACAGGGGTCTATTAGGGGACAATGAGCAGTTCTTC TRBV20-1 TRBD1 TRBJ2-1 .
CSVEAAGSGQPQHF TGCAGCGTTGAAGCGGCAGGGAGTGGCCAGCCCCAGCATTTT TRBV29-1 . TRBJ1-5 many
CASSQGGGSQKVQFF TGTGCCAGCAGCCAAGGTGGCGGGAGTCAAAAGGTGCAGTTCTTC TRBV3-1 TRBD2 TRBJ2-1 .
CATCGPGQGFNTEAFF TGTGCCACCTGCGGGCCGGGACAGGGGTTTAACACTGAAGCTTTCTTT TRBV11-3 TRBD1 TRBJ1-1 few
CSVEGASGSRTYEQYF TGCAGCGTTGAAGGCGCTAGCGGGAGTAGGACCTACGAGCAGTACTTC TRBV29-1 TRBD2 TRBJ2-7 many
CSVPTSHRYEQYF TGCAGTGTACCGACTAGCCACCGCTACGAGCAGTACTTC TRBV20-1 TRBD2 TRBJ2-7 .
CASSVGPVHNSPLHF TGTGCCAGCAGCGTAGGTCCCGTCCATAATTCACCCCTCCACTTT TRBV9 . TRBJ1-6 once
CASSRGLPSGANVLTF TGTGCCAGCAGCCGGGGACTCCCCTCTGGGGCCAACGTCCTGACTTTC TRBV3-1 . TRBJ2-6 .
CASSSVGVNTEAFF TGTGCCAGCAGCTCGGTCGGGGTGAACACTGAAGCTTTCTTT TRBV11-1 . TRBJ1-1 many
CASSHQREQFF TGTGCCAGCAGCCACCAGCGTGAGCAGTTCTTC TRBV11-2 . TRBJ2-1 many
CASSATGGTQYF TGCGCCAGCAGTGCGACCGGGGGGACCCAGTACTTC TRBV10-1 . TRBJ2-5 .
CASAPGDSPLHF TGTGCCAGCGCCCCGGGGGATTCACCCCTCCACTTT TRBV28 . TRBJ1-6 many
CASSQDLPHGAIYGYTF TGTGCCAGCAGCCAAGACCTTCCACACGGAGCTATCTATGGCTACACCTTC TRBV3-1 . TRBJ1-2 once
CASSPRDHTDTQYF TGTGCCAGCAGCCCCCGGGACCACACAGATACGCAGTATTTT TRBV11-2 . TRBJ2-3 few
CSAIPGQGAFEAFF TGCAGTGCTATTCCGGGACAGGGGGCCTTTGAAGCTTTCTTT TRBV20-1 TRBD1 TRBJ1-1 few
CASSLLRQEGNYGYTF TGTGCCAGCAGCTTATTACGACAGGAGGGTAACTATGGCTACACCTTC TRBV7-9 . TRBJ1-2 .
CASSFVSGGYEQYF TGTGCCAGCAGTTTTGTTAGCGGGGGATACGAGCAGTACTTC TRBV28 TRBD2 TRBJ2-7 many
CASSLLDQETQYF TGTGCCAGCAGCTTACTTGATCAAGAGACCCAGTACTTC TRBV7-2 . TRBJ2-5 .
CASNPQGGSPGYTF TGTGCCAGTAATCCCCAAGGAGGGTCCCCTGGCTACACCTTC TRBV19 . TRBJ1-2 .
CSAGGGLAGVDEQYF TGCAGTGCAGGAGGGGGACTAGCGGGAGTGGACGAGCAGTACTTC TRBV20-1 TRBD2 TRBJ2-7 few
CATSDGPGLGYTF TGTGCCACCAGTGATGGACCGGGGCTTGGCTACACCTTC TRBV24-1 . TRBJ1-2 once
CASSYSFRGENTGELFF TGTGCCAGCAGTTACTCCTTCAGGGGGGAAAACACCGGGGAGCTGTTTTTT TRBV6-4 . TRBJ2-2 few
CASSREHPGGRGYTF TGTGCCAGCAGCCGAGAACATCCAGGGGGACGTGGCTACACCTTC TRBV6-1 TRBD1 TRBJ1-2 few
CASSEGRGNGELFF TGTGCCAGCAGTGAGGGGAGGGGGAACGGGGAGCTGTTTTTT TRBV6-1 . TRBJ2-2 few
CAWSIRTQETQYF TGTGCCTGGAGTATACGAACCCAAGAGACCCAGTACTTC TRBV30 . TRBJ2-5 few
CASSEAGTAIYGYTF TGTGCCAGCAGTGAAGCCGGGACAGCAATCTATGGCTACACCTTC TRBV6-2/TRBV6-3 TRBD1 TRBJ1-2 few
CASGRQGGMNTEAFF TGTGCTAGTGGTCGACAGGGGGGCATGAACACTGAAGCTTTCTTT TRBV12-5 TRBD1 TRBJ1-1 .
CASSHEDEIGYNSPLHF TGCGCCAGCAGCCATGAGGATGAGATAGGCTATAATTCACCCCTCCACTTT TRBV4-1 . TRBJ1-6 once
CASTPSRRYTEAFF TGTGCCAGCACCCCAAGCAGGAGGTACACTGAAGCTTTCTTT TRBV12-3/TRBV12-4 . TRBJ1-1 many
CASLMTGTGATEAFF TGTGCCAGCTTGATGACGGGAACAGGGGCCACTGAAGCTTTCTTT TRBV6-1 TRBD1 TRBJ1-1 many
CASSPGPGWVPQHF TGCGCCAGCAGCCCGGGGCCAGGGTGGGTGCCCCAGCATTTT TRBV5-1 . TRBJ1-5 .
CASRLFTGAEAFF TGCGCCAGCAGGTTATTTACAGGGGCTGAAGCTTTCTTT TRBV5-1 TRBD1 TRBJ1-1 .
CASSSPTVNEKLFF TGTGCCAGCAGTTCCCCGACGGTTAATGAAAAACTGTTTTTT TRBV28 . TRBJ1-4 few
CASSDSGGVILDNEQFF TGTGCCAGCAGTGATTCAGGGGGTGTGATCTTGGACAATGAGCAGTTCTTC TRBV25-1 TRBD1 TRBJ2-1 .
CASSLEDRGAYEQYF TGTGCCAGCAGTTTGGAGGACAGGGGAGCCTACGAGCAGTACTTC TRBV28 TRBD1 TRBJ2-7 .
CASTPLFSTEAFF TGTGCCAGCACCCCCCTTTTTTCCACTGAAGCTTTCTTT TRBV6-1 . TRBJ1-1 .
CASSYAFEETQYF TGTGCCAGCAGTTATGCATTCGAAGAGACCCAGTACTTC TRBV6-5 . TRBJ2-5 .
CSAVPLAGLFSYEQYF TGCAGTGCCGTTCCCCTAGCGGGACTGTTCTCCTACGAGCAGTACTTC TRBV20-1 TRBD2 TRBJ2-7 .
CASRMPGRSSYEQYF TGTGCCAGCAGGATGCCGGGCCGCAGCTCCTACGAGCAGTACTTC TRBV6-1 . TRBJ2-7 .
CANSLIGQSWAGDTEAFF TGTGCCAACAGTTTGATTGGTCAATCTTGGGCAGGGGACACTGAAGCTTTCTTT TRBV27 . TRBJ1-1 .